This TCR beta chain was identified during a study of radiation and T cells in renal cell carcinoma. Turning to the study itself: Nephrectomy followed 15 Gy stereotactic body radiation by 4 weeks.

Sequenced by immunoSEQ multiplex PCR; TCRdb stores in-frame clones only, minus some. The profile shows over 85,000 clones, under 90% of them singletons. Time point described: baseline pretreatment blood. Sample treatment: 15 Gy SBRT to primary tumor, nephrectomy 4 weeks later. Germline values: CDR1 SGHAT, CDR2 FQDESV (reference sequence). V shed 5 bases and J shed 0 bases, with 14 bases lying between them. There are 17 residues in the CDR3. The TCR originated in a man aged 60 to 69 with renal cell carcinoma. The specimen was blood, collected from a patient whose treatment included radiotherapy and nephrectomy. The genes are TRBV11-1 and TRBJ2-6; TRBD1 is a possible D gene (6 bases). CDR3 amino acids: CASSQGTQSSGANVLTF. DNA for the CDR3: TGTGCCAGCAGCCAAGGGACACAAAGCTCTGGGGCCAACGTCCTGACTTTC. The complete variable domain, with remaining parts taken from reference TRBV11-1 and TRBJ2-6, reads EAEVAQSPRYKITEKSQAVAFWCDPISGHATLYWYRQILGQGPELLVQFQDESVVDDSQLPKDRFSAERLKGVDSTLKIQPAELGDSAMYLCASSQGTQSSGANVLTFGAGSRLTVL.